The 17 T cell receptor beta chains given below trace back to one sample, sequenced in a study of cytotoxic CD8 clonotypes in ibrutinib-treated CLL. Generated by immunoSEQ multiplex PCR, the TCRdb table keeps only in-frame clones and is missing some. Seen here are 40,000 to 55,000 clones, approximately 82% observed once, and the top ten hold roughly 22%. The sequencing here drew on PBMCs, taken after 24 months of ibrutinib treatment. The receptors were gathered from a human donor with chronic lymphocytic leukemia.

The chain has TRBV20-1 and TRBJ2-1; D is uncertain. V lost 2 bases, J lost 5 bases, and 4 bases lay in between. Germline V gene lookup returns CDR1 DFQATT and CDR2 SNEGSKA (reference sequence). This CDR3 has 11 residues. CDR3 sequence (DNA): TGCAGTGCTAGACGGGACAATGAGCAGTTCTTC. It encodes CSARRDNEQFF.

The chain couples TRBV25-1 to TRBJ2-7; D may be TRBD1 (5 bases). V was pared by 5 bases and J by 4 bases, with 12 bases between. CDR3 length: 13 amino acids. Per the germline V gene, CDR1 is MGHDK and CDR2 is SYGVNS. CDR3: CASSRAGKYEQYF. As DNA, the CDR3 is TGTGCCAGCAGTAGAGCAGGGAAATACGAGCAGTACTTC.

This chain links TRBV18 with TRBJ1-5, with unresolved D. The germline CDR1 and CDR2 sequences are KGHSH and LQKENI. CDR3 size: 15 residues. With 4 bases removed from V and 2 bases from J, the gap between germline ends came to 12 bases. CDR3 bases: TGTGCCAGCTCACAGGACCGCTTGGGCAATCAGCCCCAGCATTTT. Translation gives CASSQDRLGNQPQHF.

V usage is TRBV7-2 and J usage is TRBJ2-5; 10 nucleotides agree with TRBD1. This CDR3 is 16 amino acids long. CDR1 is SGHTA, CDR2 FQGNSA, per germline. With 2 bases clipped from V and 5 bases from J, the junction kept 8 bases outside the gene matches. The CDR3 spells CASSLRDRGRGETQYF. In DNA, the CDR3 is TGTGCCAGCAGCTTACGGGACAGGGGACGCGGGGAGACCCAGTACTTC.

V gene TRBV19 combines with J gene TRBJ2-7; 8 bases are a match to TRBD1. Trimming cost V 6 bases and J 7 bases; bases outside gene matches: 2. The CDR3 runs 11 residues. Looked up from germline, CDR1 is LNHDA and CDR2 is SQIVND (reference sequence). CDR3 sequence: CASRGQGEQYF. In DNA, the CDR3 is TGTGCCAGTAGAGGACAGGGTGAGCAGTACTTC.

DNA of the CDR3: TGCAGCGTTAAGGCTCCCACAGATACGCAGTATTTT. Its protein product is CSVKAPTDTQYF. This chain connects TRBV29-1 to TRBJ2-3; D remains ambiguous. V was clipped by 5 bases and J by 2 bases, with 8 bases between them. From germline, CDR1 is SQVTM and CDR2 ANQGSEA. This CDR3 comprises 12 residues.

The chain joins TRBV6-5 to TRBJ2-1, with D uncertain. V lost 0 bases to trimming and J lost 8 bases, with 11 bases between them. CDR1 and CDR2 from the germline V gene are MNHEY and SVGAGI. The CDR3 loop spans 14 amino acids. CDR3 bases: TGTGCCAGCAGTTACTCGGCAGGTGTCTATGAGCAGTTCTTC. Its translation: CASSYSAGVYEQFF.

Only one count was recorded for this clone. The rearrangement links TRBV5-6 to TRBJ1-2; 12 bases align to TRBD1. This CDR3 contains 16 residues. The V gene's germline CDR1 is SGHDT and CDR2 YYEEEE. V shed 4 bases, J shed 6 bases, and the junction held 10 bases outside the gene matches. CDR3 sequence (DNA): TGTGCCAGCAGCATAACCGGGACAGGGGGCCGGCATGGCTACACCTTC. Protein: CASSITGTGGRHGYTF.

The CDR3 here is CASSLSGASSYEQYF. The CDR3 nucleotides read TGTGCCAGCAGCTTAAGCGGGGCGAGCTCCTACGAGCAGTACTTC. The V call is TRBV7-2, the J call TRBJ2-7, with 7 nucleotides matching TRBD2. The CDR3 runs to 15 residues. With 2 bases clipped from V and 0 bases from J, the junction kept 4 bases outside the gene matches. Germline V gene sequence: CDR1 SGHTA, CDR2 FQGNSA.

This clone was seen only once. V usage is TRBV9 and J usage is TRBJ1-1, with D maybe TRBD1 (6 bases). The CDR3 has 14 amino acids. Germline lookup yields CDR1 SGDLS and CDR2 YYNGEE. V lost 4 bases and J lost 2, with 12 bases in between. The CDR3 nucleotides are TGTGCCAGCAGCACTACAGGGTCCAACACTGAAGCTTTCTTT. It yields the protein CASSTTGSNTEAFF.

This clone has a single count. V is TRBV9 and J is TRBJ2-7, with 9 bases fitting TRBD1. The CDR3 is 20 residues long. Looked up from germline, CDR1 is SGDLS and CDR2 is YYNGEE. The junction had 19 bases not matched to a gene; V was cut back by 3 bases and J by 0 bases. The CDR3 DNA sequence: TGTGCCAGCAGCGCTTGGGACAGGGAATTTGGCAAGGATTCCTCCTACGAGCAGTACTTC. It encodes CASSAWDREFGKDSSYEQYF.

The CDR3 loop is CASSQYLAAGAMGYTDTQYF. CDR3 DNA sequence: TGCGCCAGCAGCCAATATTTGGCGGCGGGAGCCATGGGGTACACAGATACGCAGTATTTT. This chain connects TRBV4-1 to TRBJ2-3, with 7 bases lining up with TRBD2. The V gene end was trimmed by 2 bases and the J gene end by 2 bases; junction bases not matched to a gene: 19. This CDR3 has 20 residues. Germline CDR1 and CDR2: MGHRA and YSYEKL.

This clone was found once. This chain connects TRBV11-2 to TRBJ2-3, with no clear D. CDR1 is SGHAT, CDR2 FQNNGV, per germline. V lost 5 bases, J lost 2 bases, and 11 bases lay in between. The CDR3 spans 14 residues. CDR3 region: CASSLSSLTDTQYF. In DNA form, the CDR3 reads TGTGCCAGCAGCCTGTCCTCCCTCACAGATACGCAGTATTTT.

The table lists this clone with a count of one. The chain has TRBV19 and TRBJ2-2; D remains unclear. Trimming left V 6 bases short and J 7 bases short, with 6 bases between. The CDR3 sequence is 11 residues long. Germline V gene data show CDR1 as LNHDA and CDR2 as SQIVND (reference sequence). Written as DNA, the CDR3 is TGTGCCAGTAGGGGATACGGGGAGCTGTTTTTT. Protein: CASRGYGELFF.

V is TRBV28 and J is TRBJ2-5; 7 bases agree with TRBD2. Germline-derived CDR1 and CDR2 are MDHEN and SYDVKM. The length of the CDR3 is 16 residues. V dropped 6 bases and J dropped 4; count of bases not matched to a gene: 14. CDR3 coding DNA: TGTGCCAGCAGCACCGCCCACTGGGGGGGAATAGAGACCCAGTACTTC. Protein sequence: CASSTAHWGGIETQYF.

V is TRBV18 and J is TRBJ2-5; D not resolved. Germline lookup yields CDR1 KGHSH and CDR2 LQKENI. This CDR3 has 19 amino acids. Trimming pared 3 bases from V and 2 bases from J, leaving 25 bases between. The CDR3 loop reads CASSPWRPREAGHQETQYF. The DNA of the CDR3 is TGTGCCAGCTCACCGTGGCGCCCCCGTGAGGCTGGTCATCAAGAGACCCAGTACTTC.

This clone came up once. The CDR3 nucleotides are TGCAGCGTGGAAACTGGTGAGCAGTTCTTC. Protein product: CSVETGEQFF. J is TRBJ2-1 and V is TRBV29-1; the D is unclear. CDR3 length: 10 residues. Germline-derived CDR1 and CDR2 are SQVTM and ANQGSEA. V lost 6 bases to trimming and J lost 9 bases, with 9 bases between them.